This T cell receptor (beta chain) appears in the sequencing data of a study of cytomegalovirus exposure and HLA in healthy donors. As for the study in general: Of 398 genotyped donors, about 80% clustered with self-reported Caucasian donors. Study conclusions and caveats: Presence/absence analyses took donor sequencing depth as roughly uniform. Despite most TCR sequences being rare, some public TCRs occurred in many donors. An observed cluster of highly shared sequence variants was recorded as a likely sequencing artifact.

CDR1 and CDR2 from the germline V gene are PRHDT and FYEKMQ (reference sequence). This CDR3 region has 13 residues. Trimming pared 0 bases from V and 2 bases from J, leaving 5 bases between. In regard to this clone: What it recognizes is unknown.

It was with 60 Vbeta and 13 Jbeta primers that the PCR ran. Here immunoSEQ multiplex PCR was the method, and the copy in TCRdb shows in-frame clones only, minus some. This table holds 99,000 or so clones, approximately 80% found once. This receptor was obtained from a female donor in good health and CMV-seropositive. Input material: PBMCs. This rearrangement joins TRBV13 to TRBJ2-7; D is possibly TRBD1 (5 bases). The CDR3 loop reads CASSLGRAYEQYF. The DNA of the CDR3 is TGTGCCAGCAGCTTAGGCAGGGCCTACGAGCAGTACTTC. The variable domain in full, completed from reference TRBV13 and TRBJ2-7, reads AAGVIQSPRHLIKEKRETATLKCYPIPRHDTVYWYQQGPGQDPQFLISFYEKMQSDKGSIPDRFSAQQFSDYHSELNMSSLELGDSALYFCASSLGRAYEQYFGPGTRLTVT.